The clone carrying this T cell receptor beta chain was counted many times. Its antigen is unidentified. With a much larger clone just one base away, this may be a read error. This specimen belongs to a study of early T cells in non-severe SARS-CoV-2 infection. Researchers attached unique molecular identifiers to individual cDNA molecules. In TCRdb, the 5' RACE reads were re-called with MiXCR into one record per CDR3 protein. This sample has over 30,000 distinct CDR3 sequences, with approximately 6% found just once. Deletions cut 0 bases from V and 6 bases from J, with 12 bases between. CDR1 and CDR2 from the germline V gene are LGHNA and YSLEER. The CDR3 consists of 15 residues. Regarding the study as a whole: Database matching using VDJdb favored anti-spike CD8 responses, with private and CD4 specificities left missing.

Sample: whole blood. The chain links TRBV4-3 to TRBJ1-3; no firm D call. The source of this sequence is an adult who was a healthcare worker with PCR-confirmed SARS-CoV-2 infection or an uninfected control (not recorded which). CDR3 loop: CASSQDRGVENTIYF. CDR3 sequence (DNA): TGCGCCAGCAGCCAAGATCGTGGGGTCGAAAACACCATATATTTT.